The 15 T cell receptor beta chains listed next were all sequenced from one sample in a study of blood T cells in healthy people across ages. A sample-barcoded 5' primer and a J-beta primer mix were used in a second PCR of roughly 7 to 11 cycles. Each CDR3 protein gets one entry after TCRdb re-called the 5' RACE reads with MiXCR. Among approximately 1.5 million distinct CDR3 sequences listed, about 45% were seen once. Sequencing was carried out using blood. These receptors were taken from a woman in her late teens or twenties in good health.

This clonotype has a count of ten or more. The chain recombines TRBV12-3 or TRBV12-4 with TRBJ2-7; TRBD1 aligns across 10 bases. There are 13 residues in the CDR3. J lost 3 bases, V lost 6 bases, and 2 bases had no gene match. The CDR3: CASSWDRGYEQYF. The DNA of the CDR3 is TGTGCCAGCAGCTGGGACAGGGGCTACGAGCAGTACTTC.

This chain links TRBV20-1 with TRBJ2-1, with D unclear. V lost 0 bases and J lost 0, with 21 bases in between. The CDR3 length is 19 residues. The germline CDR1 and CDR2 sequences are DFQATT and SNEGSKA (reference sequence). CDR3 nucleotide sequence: TGCAGTGCTAGAGAACACACACAACTCATTCAAGTCTCCTACAATGAGCAGTTCTTC. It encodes CSAREHTQLIQVSYNEQFF.

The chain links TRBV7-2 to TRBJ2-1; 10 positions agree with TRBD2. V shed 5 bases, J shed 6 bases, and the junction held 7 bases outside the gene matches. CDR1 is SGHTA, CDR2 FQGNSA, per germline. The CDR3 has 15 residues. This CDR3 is CASSRSGGASNEQFF. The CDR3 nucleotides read TGTGCCAGCAGCCGGAGCGGGGGGGCGAGCAATGAGCAGTTCTTC.

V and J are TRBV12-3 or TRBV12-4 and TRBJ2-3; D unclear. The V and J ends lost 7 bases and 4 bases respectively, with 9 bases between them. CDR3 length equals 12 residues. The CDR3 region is CASTELSDTQYF. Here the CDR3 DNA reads TGTGCCAGCACCGAGCTTTCAGATACGCAGTATTTT.

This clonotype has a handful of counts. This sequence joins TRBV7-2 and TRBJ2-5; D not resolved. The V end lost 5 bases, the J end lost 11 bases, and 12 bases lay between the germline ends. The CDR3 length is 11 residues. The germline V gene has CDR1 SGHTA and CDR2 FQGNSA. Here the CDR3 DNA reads TGTGCCAGCAGCGCCCTTAGTGAGCAGTACTTC. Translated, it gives CASSALSEQYF. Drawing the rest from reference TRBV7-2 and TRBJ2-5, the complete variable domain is GAGVSQSPSNKVTEKGKDVELRCDPISGHTALYWYRQSLGQGLEFLIYFQGNSAPDKSGLPSDRFSAERTGGSVSTLTIQRTQQEDSAVYLCASSALSEQYFGPGTRLLVL.

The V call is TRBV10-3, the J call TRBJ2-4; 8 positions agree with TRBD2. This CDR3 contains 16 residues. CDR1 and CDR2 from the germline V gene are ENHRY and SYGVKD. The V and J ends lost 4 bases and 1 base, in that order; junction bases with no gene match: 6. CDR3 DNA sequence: TGTGCCATCAGTGTGGGTTCTAGCGGGGCCAAAAACATTCAGTACTTC. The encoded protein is CAISVGSSGAKNIQYF.

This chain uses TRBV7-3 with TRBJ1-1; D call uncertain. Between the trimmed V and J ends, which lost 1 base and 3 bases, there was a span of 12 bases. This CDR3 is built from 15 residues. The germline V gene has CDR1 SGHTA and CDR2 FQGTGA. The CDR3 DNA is TGTGCCAGCAGCTTAAAGGTAAATTGGGACACTGAAGCTTTCTTT. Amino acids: CASSLKVNWDTEAFF.

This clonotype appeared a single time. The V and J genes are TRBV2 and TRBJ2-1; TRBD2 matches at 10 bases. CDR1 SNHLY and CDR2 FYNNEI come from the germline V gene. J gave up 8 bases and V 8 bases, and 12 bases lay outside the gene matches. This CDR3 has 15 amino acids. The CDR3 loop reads CASWASGRLWDEQFF. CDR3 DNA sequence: TGTGCCAGCTGGGCTAGCGGGAGACTGTGGGATGAGCAGTTCTTC.

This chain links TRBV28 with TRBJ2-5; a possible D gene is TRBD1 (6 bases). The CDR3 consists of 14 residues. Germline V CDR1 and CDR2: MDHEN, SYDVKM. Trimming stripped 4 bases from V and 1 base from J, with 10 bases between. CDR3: CASSYRQAQETQYF. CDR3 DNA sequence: TGTGCCAGCAGTTACCGACAGGCCCAAGAGACCCAGTACTTC.

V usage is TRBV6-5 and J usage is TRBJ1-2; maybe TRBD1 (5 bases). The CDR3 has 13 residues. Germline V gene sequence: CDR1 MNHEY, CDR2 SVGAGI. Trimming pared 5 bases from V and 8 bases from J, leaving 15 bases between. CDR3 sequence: CASSHKGRQGYTF. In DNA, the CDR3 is TGTGCCAGCAGTCACAAGGGGCGACAGGGCTACACCTTC.

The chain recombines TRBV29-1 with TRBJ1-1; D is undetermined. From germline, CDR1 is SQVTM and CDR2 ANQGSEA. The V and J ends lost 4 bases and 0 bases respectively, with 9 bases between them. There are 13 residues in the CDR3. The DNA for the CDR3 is TGCAGCGTTGTGGGAGGTTTGAACACTGAAGCTTTCTTT. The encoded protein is CSVVGGLNTEAFF.

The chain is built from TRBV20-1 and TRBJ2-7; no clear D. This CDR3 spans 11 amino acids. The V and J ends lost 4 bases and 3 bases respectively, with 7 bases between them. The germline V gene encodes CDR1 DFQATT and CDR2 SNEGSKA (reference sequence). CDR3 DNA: TGCAGTGCTACACCAGACTACGAGCAGTACTTC. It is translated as CSATPDYEQYF.

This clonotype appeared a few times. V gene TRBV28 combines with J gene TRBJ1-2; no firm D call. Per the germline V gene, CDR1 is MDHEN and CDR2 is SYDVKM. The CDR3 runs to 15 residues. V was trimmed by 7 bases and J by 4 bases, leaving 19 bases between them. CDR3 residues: CASTSGTAFLYGYTF. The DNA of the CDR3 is TGTGCCAGCACCTCGGGTACAGCTTTTCTCTATGGCTACACCTTC.

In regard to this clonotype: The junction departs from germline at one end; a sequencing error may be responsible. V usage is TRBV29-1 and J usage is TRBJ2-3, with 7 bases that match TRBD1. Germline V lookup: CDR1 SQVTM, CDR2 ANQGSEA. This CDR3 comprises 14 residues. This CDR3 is CSALGQKFTETQYF. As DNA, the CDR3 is TGCAGCGCTTTGGGACAGAAATTCACAGAGACGCAGTATTTT.

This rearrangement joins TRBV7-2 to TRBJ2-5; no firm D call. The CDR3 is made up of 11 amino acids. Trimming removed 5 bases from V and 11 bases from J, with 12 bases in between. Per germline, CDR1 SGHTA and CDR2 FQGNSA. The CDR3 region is CASSKSVEQYF. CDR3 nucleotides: TGTGCCAGCAGCAAGAGCGTGGAGCAGTACTTC. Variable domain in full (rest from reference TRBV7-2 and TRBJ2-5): GAGVSQSPSNKVTEKGKDVELRCDPISGHTALYWYRQSLGQGLEFLIYFQGNSAPDKSGLPSDRFSAERTGGSVSTLTIQRTQQEDSAVYLCASSKSVEQYFGPGTRLLVL.